This T cell receptor (beta chain) was recovered during a study of OX40 agonist ivuxolimab in advanced cancers. Study details: Dose-escalation patients suffered from hepatocellular carcinoma, melanoma, renal cell or head and neck cancer.

Individuals having autoimmune disease history or systemic immunosuppression were not enrolled. This CDR3 spans 16 amino acids. Germline assignment: CDR1 MDHEN and CDR2 SYDVKM. The germline V and J ends were trimmed by 5 bases and 9 bases, with 23 bases remaining between them. Clones were read by immunoSEQ multiplex PCR, and TCRdb kept only the in-frame ones, dropping some. The table has approximately 60,000 clones, around 77% seen once. The sequence derives from an adult with an advanced solid tumor such as melanoma, head and neck, liver or kidney cancer. This chain connects TRBV28 to TRBJ2-1; D perhaps matches TRBD1 (6 bases). Sequenced material: CD4+ or CD8+ T cells sorted from blood, taken in a trial of the OX40 agonist ivuxolimab. CDR3 loop: CASSPPLGRGEGEQFF. The CDR3 coding sequence is TGTGCCAGCAGTCCCCCCCTGGGCAGGGGCGAGGGTGAGCAGTTCTTC. The whole variable domain, remainder taken from reference TRBV28 and TRBJ2-1, is DVKVTQSSRYLVKRTGEKVFLECVQDMDHENMFWYRQDPGLGLRLIYFSYDVKMKEKGDIPEGYSVSREKKERFSLILESASTNQTSMYLCASSPPLGRGEGEQFFGPGTRLTVL.